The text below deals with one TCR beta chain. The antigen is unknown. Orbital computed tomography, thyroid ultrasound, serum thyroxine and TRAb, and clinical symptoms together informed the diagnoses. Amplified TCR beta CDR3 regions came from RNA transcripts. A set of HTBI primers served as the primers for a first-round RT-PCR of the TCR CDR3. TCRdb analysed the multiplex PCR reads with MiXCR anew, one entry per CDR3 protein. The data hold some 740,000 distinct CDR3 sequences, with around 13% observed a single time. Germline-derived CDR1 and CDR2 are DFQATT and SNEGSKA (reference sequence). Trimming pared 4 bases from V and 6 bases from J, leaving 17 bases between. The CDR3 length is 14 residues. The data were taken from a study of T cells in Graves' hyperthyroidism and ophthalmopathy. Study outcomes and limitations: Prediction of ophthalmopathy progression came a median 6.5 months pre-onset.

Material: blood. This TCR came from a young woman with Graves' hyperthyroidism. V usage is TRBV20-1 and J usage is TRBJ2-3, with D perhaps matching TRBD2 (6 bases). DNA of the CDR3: TGCAGTGCTAATCGCGGTGGAGGGACGGATACGCAGTATTTT. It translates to CSANRGGGTDTQYF.